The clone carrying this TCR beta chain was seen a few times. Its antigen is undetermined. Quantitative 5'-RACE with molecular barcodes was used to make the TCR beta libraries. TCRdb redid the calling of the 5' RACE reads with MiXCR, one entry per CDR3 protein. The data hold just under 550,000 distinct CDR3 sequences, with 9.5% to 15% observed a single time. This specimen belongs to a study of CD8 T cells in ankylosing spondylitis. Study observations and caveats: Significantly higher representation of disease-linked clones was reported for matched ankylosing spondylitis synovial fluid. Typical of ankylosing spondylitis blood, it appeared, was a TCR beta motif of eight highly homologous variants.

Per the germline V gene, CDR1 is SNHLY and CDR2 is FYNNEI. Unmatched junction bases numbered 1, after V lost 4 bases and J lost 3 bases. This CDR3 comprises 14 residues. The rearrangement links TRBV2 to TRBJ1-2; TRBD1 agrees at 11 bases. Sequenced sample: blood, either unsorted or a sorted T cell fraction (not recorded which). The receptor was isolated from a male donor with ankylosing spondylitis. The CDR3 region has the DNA TGTGCCAGCAGTGGGACAGGGGGCTACTATGGCTACACCTTC. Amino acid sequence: CASSGTGGYYGYTF.